The 18 T cell receptor beta chains below were found in one sample sequenced in a study of T cells after yellow fever vaccination. Each CDR3 protein is one row after TCRdb ran MiXCR on the 5' RACE reads. The sample has about 370,000 distinct CDR3 sequences, roughly 12% seen once. The material sequenced was PBMCs, taken on the day of the first yellow fever vaccination. The source of these receptors is a man aged 18 to 35 who received the YFV17D yellow fever vaccine.

The sample holds a few counts of this clonotype. CDR3 coding DNA: TGTGCCAGCAGTTTGGAACGGGTGGGTGGCTACACCTTC. This sequence encodes CASSLERVGGYTF. The rearrangement uses TRBV12-3 or TRBV12-4 and TRBJ1-2; D remains ambiguous. Trimming took off 3 bases at V and 7 bases at J, with 12 bases between the two ends. The CDR3 spans 13 residues.

The chain combines TRBV20-1 with TRBJ2-3, with D tentatively TRBD2 (7 bases). The CDR3 is 14 residues long. Germline CDR1 reads DFQATT; CDR2 reads SNEGSKA (reference sequence). Trimming shortened V by 5 bases and J by 6 bases, and 18 bases separated the two germline ends. The CDR3 here is CSAPLRGGADTQYF. The CDR3, as DNA: TGCAGTGCTCCTTTACGAGGGGGGGCGGATACGCAGTATTTT.

This clonotype occurred many times. Written as DNA, the CDR3 is TGCGCCAGCAGCTTTGAGGGGGGACAAGGGAGGAACATTCAGTACTTC. As protein: CASSFEGGQGRNIQYF. The chain uses TRBV5-1 and TRBJ2-4; D tentatively reads TRBD1 or TRBD2 (6 bases each). The CDR3 length is 16 residues. V was clipped by 2 bases and J by 7 bases, with 19 bases between them. In germline, CDR1 is SGHRS, CDR2 YFSETQ.

This clonotype was detected ten times or more. This chain uses TRBV6-4 with TRBJ2-1; 10 nucleotides align to TRBD2. Per the germline V gene, CDR1 is MRHNA and CDR2 is SNTAGT. After removal of 6 bases from V and 7 bases from J, the junction contained 3 bases not matched to a gene. This CDR3 region has 13 residues. The CDR3 region is CASSGTSENEQFF. DNA of the CDR3: TGTGCCAGCAGCGGGACTAGCGAGAATGAGCAGTTCTTC.

This clonotype showed up just a few times. The chain recombines TRBV10-3 with TRBJ1-1; D is unresolved. Trimming cost V 3 bases and J 1 base, with 6 bases left between them. The CDR3 has 13 amino acids. Germline CDR1 is ENHRY and CDR2 is SYGVKD. CDR3 amino acids: CAISESPNTEAFF. CDR3 sequence (DNA): TGTGCCATCAGTGAATCACCGAACACTGAAGCTTTCTTT.

This clonotype was found a few times. The CDR3 here is CSVPSPTEAFF. CDR3 in DNA: TGCAGCGTCCCGTCGCCCACTGAAGCTTTCTTT. The V and J genes are TRBV29-1 and TRBJ1-1; D is ambiguous. This CDR3 has 11 amino acids. The germline CDR1 and CDR2 sequences are SQVTM and ANQGSEA. Trimming took off 6 bases at V and 4 bases at J, with 9 bases between the two ends.

This clonotype was seen a handful of times. The chain carries TRBV11-2 and TRBJ2-3; D is unclear. Per germline, CDR1 SGHAT and CDR2 FQNNGV. V lost 5 bases and J 0 bases, leaving 15 bases between the germline ends. CDR3 length: 16 amino acids. This CDR3 is CASSLNHPTSTDTQYF. The CDR3 DNA sequence: TGTGCCAGCAGCCTCAACCACCCGACAAGCACAGATACGCAGTATTTT. The full variable domain, in which reference TRBV11-2 and TRBJ2-3 provide the parts outside the CDR3, is EAGVAQSPRYKIIEKRQSVAFWCNPISGHATLYWYQQILGQGPKLLIQFQNNGVVDDSQLPKDRFSAERLKGVDSTLKIQPAKLEDSAVYLCASSLNHPTSTDTQYFGPGTRLTVL.

This clonotype was counted a few times. This chain joins TRBV7-2 and TRBJ1-1; D is ambiguous. The germline V gene has CDR1 SGHTA and CDR2 FQGNSA. CDR3 length equals 15 residues. V was trimmed by 1 base and J by 1 base, leaving 10 bases between them. CDR3 DNA sequence: TGTGCCAGCAGCTTAGAAGGGCAGCGGAACACTGAAGCTTTCTTT. Protein sequence: CASSLEGQRNTEAFF. Drawing the rest from reference TRBV7-2 and TRBJ1-1, the complete variable domain is GAGVSQSPSNKVTEKGKDVELRCDPISGHTALYWYRQSLGQGLEFLIYFQGNSAPDKSGLPSDRFSAERTGGSVSTLTIQRTQQEDSAVYLCASSLEGQRNTEAFFGQGTRLTVV.

CDR3 DNA sequence: TGCAGTGCCGCTCGGGACGCCTACACTGAAGCTTTCTTT. This codes for CSAARDAYTEAFF. V usage is TRBV20-1 and J usage is TRBJ1-1, with D perhaps matching TRBD1 (5 bases). Germline CDR1 reads DFQATT; CDR2 reads SNEGSKA (reference sequence). The CDR3 is made up of 13 amino acids. V lost 6 bases, J lost 3 bases, and 14 bases lay in between.

The V and J genes are TRBV6-1 and TRBJ2-5, with 15 positions matching TRBD2. V lost 7 bases and J lost 4; bases outside the gene matches: 4. Germline values: CDR1 MNHNS, CDR2 SASEGT. This CDR3 comprises 15 residues. CDR3 in amino acids: CASTGLAGGRETQYF. DNA of the CDR3: TGTGCCAGCACCGGACTAGCGGGGGGGAGAGAGACCCAGTACTTC.

The chain combines TRBV7-2 with TRBJ2-7; D might be TRBD1 (6 bases). Trimming took off 2 bases at V and 6 bases at J, with 20 bases between the two ends. The CDR3 length is 16 residues. Looked up from germline, CDR1 is SGHTA and CDR2 is FQGNSA. DNA for the CDR3: TGTGCCAGCAGCTTAACTCACAGGGTAGCTAGTATCGAGCAGTACTTC. As protein: CASSLTHRVASIEQYF.

Ten or more counts support this clonotype. V and J are TRBV7-2 and TRBJ2-1; D gene uncertain. The CDR3 runs to 13 residues. CDR1 is SGHTA, CDR2 FQGNSA, per germline. Trimming stripped 3 bases from V and 1 base from J, with 4 bases between. The CDR3: CASSFRSYNEQFF. CDR3 sequence (DNA): TGTGCCAGCAGCTTTAGATCCTACAATGAGCAGTTCTTC.

This clonotype turned up a few times. V and J are TRBV7-2 and TRBJ2-1, with TRBD1 identical over 7 bases. Per germline, CDR1 SGHTA and CDR2 FQGNSA. The CDR3 consists of 14 residues. The trim removed 5 bases at V and 10 bases at J, leaving 11 bases unmatched. CDR3 region: CASSPQDRQEEQFF. In nucleotides, the CDR3 is TGTGCCAGCAGCCCCCAGGACAGGCAGGAAGAGCAGTTCTTC.

The table lists this clonotype with a few counts. The V call is TRBV28, the J call TRBJ1-1; D possibly corresponds to TRBD1 (5 bases). From germline, CDR1 is MDHEN and CDR2 SYDVKM. The CDR3 sequence is 15 residues long. The V and J ends lost 6 bases and 1 base respectively, with 15 bases between them. The chain's CDR3 is CASRRGNQGNTEAFF. CDR3 sequence (DNA): TGTGCCAGCAGACGAGGGAATCAGGGGAACACTGAAGCTTTCTTT.

The chain links TRBV19 to TRBJ2-6; the D gene is possibly TRBD1 (6 bases). V gave up 5 bases and J gave up 6 bases, with 17 bases separating them. This CDR3 region has 16 residues. CDR1 and CDR2 (germline): LNHDA, SQIVND (reference sequence). For the CDR3, the DNA is TGTGCCAGTAGTCAGGACAGACCCTATGTGGCCAACGTCCTGACTTTC. It is translated as CASSQDRPYVANVLTF.

CDR3 sequence reads: CASSSDLNEQFF. CDR3 nucleotide sequence: TGTGCCAGCAGCTCGGACCTGAATGAGCAGTTCTTC. V gene TRBV9 combines with J gene TRBJ2-1; D not certain. V lost 4 bases and J 7 bases, leaving 9 bases between the germline ends. The germline CDR1 and CDR2 sequences are SGDLS and YYNGEE. This CDR3 has 12 amino acids.

In its sample, this clonotype was seen a few times. J is TRBJ2-3 and V is TRBV5-1, with D perhaps TRBD2 (6 bases). V was shortened by 0 bases and J by 8 bases, with 16 bases between the two germline ends. Germline V gives CDR1 SGHRS, CDR2 YFSETQ. The CDR3 covers 15 residues. The chain's CDR3 is CASSLVVGARGTQYF. DNA for the CDR3: TGCGCCAGCAGCTTGGTAGTGGGTGCGCGGGGTACGCAGTATTTT.

This chain joins TRBV19 and TRBJ2-3, with unresolved D. From germline, CDR1 is LNHDA and CDR2 SQIVND (reference sequence). The CDR3 extends over 15 amino acids. Trimming cost V 4 bases and J 1 base, with 12 bases left between them. CDR3 region: CASSTNRRGTDTQYF. CDR3 coding DNA: TGTGCCAGTAGTACCAACCGGCGAGGCACAGATACGCAGTATTTT. Full variable domain (outside the CDR3, taken from reference TRBV19 and TRBJ2-3): DGGITQSPKYLFRKEGQNVTLSCEQNLNHDAMYWYRQDPGQGLRLIYYSQIVNDFQKGDIAEGYSVSREKKESFPLTVTSAQKNPTAFYLCASSTNRRGTDTQYFGPGTRLTVL.